This is a list of T cell receptor beta chains from one sample in a study of control samples from healthy donors and cancer patients. Clones were sequenced by immunoSEQ multiplex PCR, and TCRdb holds only the in-frame ones, with some missing. The top ten hold over 4% of the sample, which has 150,000 to 200,000 clones, 70% to 90% seen once. The sequenced material came from blood. The receptors originated from a woman aged 25 to 39 in good health. CDR3s include the opening cysteine and the closing phenylalanine or tryptophan.

v_call	cdr3_aa
TRBV29-1	CSVGEGGNYGYTF
TRBV3-1/TRBV3-2	CASSLSGTSSGYTF
TRBV3-1/TRBV3-2	CASSPGVDQRNSPLHF
TRBV12-3/TRBV12-4	CASSLSGNTIYF
TRBV12-3/TRBV12-4	CATSGQITGELFF
TRBV3-1/TRBV3-2	CASSPPGSTEAFF
TRBV2	CASSGGTGPSYEQYF
TRBV4-1	CASSQEGQPISGNTIYF
TRBV27	CASSLSLRNRETQYF
TRBV28	CASSLPQTGELFF
TRBV3-1/TRBV3-2	CASSQLDHGYTF
TRBV14	CASTRLAGSADTQYF
TRBV28	CASAPSVKYSPLHF
TRBV5-1	CASSLSISGTGVGEQYF